This T cell receptor (beta chain) was sequenced for a study of a mutant IDH1 vaccine in newly diagnosed glioma. CDR1 and CDR2 from the germline V gene are SNHLY and FYNNEI. The CDR3 loop spans 12 amino acids. V was trimmed by 6 bases and J by 5 bases, leaving 7 bases between them. Sequenced by immunoSEQ multiplex PCR; TCRdb stores in-frame clones only, minus some. The table has around 100,000 clones, over 70% seen once. Time point in this sample: baseline, week 1 (first vaccination visit). Treatment reported: pre-vaccination baseline after standard-of-care therapy. This TCR derives from a man aged 40-55 years with glioma. Some clones in this sample may be carry-over from other donors' samples. The chain recombines TRBV2 with TRBJ1-4, with D tentatively TRBD1 (5 bases). The sample consisted of PBMCs, taken from a glioma patient treated with radiotherapy, temozolomide or both. The CDR3: CASRTANEKLFF. In DNA, the CDR3 is TGTGCCAGCAGGACAGCGAATGAAAAACTGTTTTTT.